This is a list of T cell receptor beta chains from one sample in a study of blood T cell repertoires in COVID-19. Sequencing used immunoSEQ multiplex PCR; TCRdb keeps in-frame clones, though not all of them. This table has about 130,000 clones, approximately 74% appearing once. The sequenced sample consisted of peripheral blood. Every receptor here comes from a man aged 80 or over with COVID-19, enrolled during active disease. Both conserved end residues are trimmed from each CDR3. A D gene is named only where the DNA matches it firmly.

TRBJ2-2,TRBV11-2,NA,ASSQNTGELF
TRBJ2-7,TRBV11-1,TRBD2,ASSWTSESSYEQY
TRBJ2-7,TRBV6-6,TRBD1,ASSYLQGASEQY
TRBJ2-7,TRBV12-3/TRBV12-4,TRBD1,ASSRDRDDEQY
TRBJ1-5,TRBV5-1,TRBD1,ASSLGGQGGNQPQH
TRBJ2-3,TRBV2,NA,ARGGLSDTQY
TRBJ1-1,TRBV5-8,NA,ASRLHGQSQGYTEAF
TRBJ2-2,TRBV18,TRBD1,ASSPSTGGDTGELF
TRBJ1-5,TRBV4-1,TRBD1,ASSHPLKGDRDQPQH
TRBJ2-5,TRBV7-7,NA,ASSQGGTWETQY
TRBJ2-2,TRBV9,TRBD2,AGSALGLAENTGELF
TRBJ2-1,TRBV7-2,TRBD2,ASSLLAGGVNEQF
TRBJ2-7,TRBV10-2,NA,ASSESNYEQY
TRBJ2-5,TRBV5-6,NA,ASSLAEETQY
TRBJ2-7,TRBV5-4,TRBD2,ASSLLGTKNEQY
TRBJ1-2,TRBV4-1,TRBD1,ASSQGAGTGGHYGYT
TRBJ2-5,TRBV10-3,NA,ATLGPSQETQY
TRBJ1-1,TRBV5-1,NA,ASSLQLMGGTEAF
TRBJ1-2,TRBV27,TRBD1,ASSLLAGGAYGYT
TRBJ2-5,TRBV18,TRBD2,ASSRSGSETQY
TRBJ2-7,TRBV6-5,NA,ASSYWRGSEQY
TRBJ2-7,TRBV5-1,TRBD2,ASSLYKRGGGQEQY
TRBJ2-7,TRBV5-1,NA,ASSGSNSYEQY
TRBJ2-1,TRBV5-1,NA,ASSLGFGVNEQF
TRBJ2-7,TRBV7-8,TRBD1,ASRRAGTDSYEQY
TRBJ2-1,TRBV9,TRBD2,ASRDTGGSYNEQF
TRBJ1-4,TRBV2,TRBD1,ASSETGGNEKLF
TRBJ1-1,TRBV6-2/TRBV6-3,TRBD1,ASSYHDRATEAF
TRBJ1-2,TRBV18,TRBD1,ASSPDREDGYT
TRBJ2-3,TRBV4-1,NA,ASSQGGGHTDTQY
TRBJ1-4,TRBV28,NA,ASSLWDSTNEKLF
TRBJ2-7,TRBV5-1,TRBD2,ASSLAGANEQY
TRBJ2-7,TRBV6-1,NA,ASSEWGPNEQY
TRBJ1-2,TRBV19,NA,ASSIVTGSNYGYT
TRBJ1-2,TRBV28,TRBD1,ASSLGQGAHYGYT
TRBJ2-4,TRBV12-3/TRBV12-4,NA,ASSFGSLKY
TRBJ2-7,TRBV3-1/TRBV3-2,TRBD2,ASSPPSGGSYEQY
TRBJ2-7,TRBV14,NA,ASSQFQSGAEQY
TRBJ1-1,TRBV18,TRBD1,ASGRGQGDTEAF
TRBJ1-2,TRBV6-5,NA,ASSPTGKNYGYT
TRBJ2-3,TRBV25-1,TRBD2,ASSYVREDTDTQY
TRBJ2-5,TRBV7-3,NA,ASSLFGGEETQY
TRBJ2-2,TRBV19,TRBD1,ASMRTGGPGELF
TRBJ1-1,TRBV19,NA,ASSPRATNTEAF
TRBJ2-1,TRBV20-1,TRBD2,SASAAYLPPERETTYNEQF